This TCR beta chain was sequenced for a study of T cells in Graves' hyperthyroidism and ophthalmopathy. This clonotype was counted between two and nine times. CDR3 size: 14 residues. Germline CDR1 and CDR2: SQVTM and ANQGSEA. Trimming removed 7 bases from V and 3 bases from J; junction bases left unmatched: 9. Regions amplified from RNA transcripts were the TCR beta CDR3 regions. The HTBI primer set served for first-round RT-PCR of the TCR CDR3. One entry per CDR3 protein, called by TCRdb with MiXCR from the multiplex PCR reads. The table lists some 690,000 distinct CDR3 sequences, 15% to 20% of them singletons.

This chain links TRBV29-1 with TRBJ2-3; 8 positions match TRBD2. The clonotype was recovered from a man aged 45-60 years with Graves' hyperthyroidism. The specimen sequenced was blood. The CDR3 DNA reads TGCAGCGCGGTACCTGCGGGAGGAACAGATACGCAGTATTTT. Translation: CSAVPAGGTDTQYF.